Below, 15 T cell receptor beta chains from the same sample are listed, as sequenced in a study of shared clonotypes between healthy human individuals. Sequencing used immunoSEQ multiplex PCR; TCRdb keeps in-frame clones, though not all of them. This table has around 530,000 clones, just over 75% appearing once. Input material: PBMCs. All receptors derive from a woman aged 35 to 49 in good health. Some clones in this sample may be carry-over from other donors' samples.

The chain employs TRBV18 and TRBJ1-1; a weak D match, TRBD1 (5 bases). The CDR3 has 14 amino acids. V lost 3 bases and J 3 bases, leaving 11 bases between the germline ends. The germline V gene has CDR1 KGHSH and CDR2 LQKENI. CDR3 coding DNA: TGTGCCAGCTCACCGTCCCTAGGGGACACTGAAGCTTTCTTT. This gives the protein CASSPSLGDTEAFF.

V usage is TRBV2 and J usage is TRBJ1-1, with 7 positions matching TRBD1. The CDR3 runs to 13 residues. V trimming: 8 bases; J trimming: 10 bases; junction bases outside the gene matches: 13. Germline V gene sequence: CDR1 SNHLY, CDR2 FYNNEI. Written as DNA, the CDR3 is TGTGCCAGCGAACAGGGGTTTAAGGGTGCAGCTTTCTTT. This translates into CASEQGFKGAAFF. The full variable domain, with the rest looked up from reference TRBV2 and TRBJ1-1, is EPEVTQTPSHQVTQMGQEVILRCVPISNHLYFYWYRQILGQKVEFLVSFYNNEISEKSEIFDDQFSVERPDGSNFTLKIRSTKLEDSAMYFCASEQGFKGAAFFGQGTRLTVV.

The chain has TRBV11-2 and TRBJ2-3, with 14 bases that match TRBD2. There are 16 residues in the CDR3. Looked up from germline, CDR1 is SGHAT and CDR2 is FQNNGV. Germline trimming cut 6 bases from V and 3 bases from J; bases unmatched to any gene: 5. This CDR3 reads CASRTSGRARTDTQYF. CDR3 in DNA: TGTGCCAGCAGGACTAGCGGGAGGGCCAGGACAGATACGCAGTATTTT.

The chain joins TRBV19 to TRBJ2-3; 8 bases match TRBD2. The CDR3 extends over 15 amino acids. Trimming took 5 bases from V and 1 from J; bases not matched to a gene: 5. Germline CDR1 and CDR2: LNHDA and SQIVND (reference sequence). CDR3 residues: CASSESGRRTDTQYF. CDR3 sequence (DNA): TGTGCCAGTAGTGAAAGCGGGAGACGCACAGATACGCAGTATTTT.

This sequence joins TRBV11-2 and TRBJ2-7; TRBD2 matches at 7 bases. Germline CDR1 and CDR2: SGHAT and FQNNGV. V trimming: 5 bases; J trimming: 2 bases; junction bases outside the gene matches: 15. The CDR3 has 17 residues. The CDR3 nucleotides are TGTGCCAGCAGCCCAACGACGGGCGGGGGTATTACCTACGAGCAGTACTTC. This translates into CASSPTTGGGITYEQYF.

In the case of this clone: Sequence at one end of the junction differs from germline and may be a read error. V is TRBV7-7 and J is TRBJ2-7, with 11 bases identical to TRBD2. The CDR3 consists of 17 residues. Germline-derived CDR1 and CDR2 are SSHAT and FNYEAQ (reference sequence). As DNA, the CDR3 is TGTGCTAGCACCTTAGCGGGGGGTAGCGGGAGGGAGTACGAGCAGTACTTC. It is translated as CASTLAGGSGREYEQYF.

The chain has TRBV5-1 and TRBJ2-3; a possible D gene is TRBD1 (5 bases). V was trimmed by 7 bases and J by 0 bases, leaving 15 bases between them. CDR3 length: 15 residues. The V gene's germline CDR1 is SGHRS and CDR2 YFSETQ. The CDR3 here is CASGTGVSSTDTQYF. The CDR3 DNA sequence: TGCGCCAGCGGAACAGGAGTATCTAGCACAGATACGCAGTATTTT.

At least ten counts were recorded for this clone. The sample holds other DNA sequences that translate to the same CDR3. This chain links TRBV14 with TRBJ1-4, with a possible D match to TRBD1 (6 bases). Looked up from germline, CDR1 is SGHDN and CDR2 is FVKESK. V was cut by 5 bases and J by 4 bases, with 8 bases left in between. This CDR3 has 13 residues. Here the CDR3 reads CASSRDNNEKLFF. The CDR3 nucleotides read TGTGCCAGCAGCAGGGACAATAATGAAAAACTGTTTTTT. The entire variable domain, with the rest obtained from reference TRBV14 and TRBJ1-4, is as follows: EAGVTQFPSHSVIEKGQTVTLRCDPISGHDNLYWYRRVMGKEIKFLLHFVKESKQDESGMPNNRFLAERTGGTYSTLKVQPAELEDSGVYFCASSRDNNEKLFFGSGTQLSVL.

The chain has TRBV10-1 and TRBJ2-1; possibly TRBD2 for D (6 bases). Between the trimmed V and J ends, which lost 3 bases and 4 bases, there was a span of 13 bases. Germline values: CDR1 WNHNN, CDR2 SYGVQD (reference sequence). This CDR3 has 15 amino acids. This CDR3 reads CASSDPGTRYNEQFF. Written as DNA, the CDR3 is TGCGCCAGCAGTGACCCCGGGACTCGTTACAATGAGCAGTTCTTC.

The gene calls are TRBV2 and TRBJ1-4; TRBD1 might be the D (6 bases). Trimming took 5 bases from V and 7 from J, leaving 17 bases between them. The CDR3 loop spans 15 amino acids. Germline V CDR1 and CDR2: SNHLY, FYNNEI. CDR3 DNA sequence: TGTGCCAGCAGTCCAAACGGGGGCGGGGGTGAAAAACTGTTTTTT. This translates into CASSPNGGGGEKLFF.

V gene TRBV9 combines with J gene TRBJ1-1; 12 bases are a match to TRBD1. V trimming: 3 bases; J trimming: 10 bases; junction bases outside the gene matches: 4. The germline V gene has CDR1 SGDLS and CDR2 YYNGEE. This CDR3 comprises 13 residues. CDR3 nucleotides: TGTGCCAGCAGCGAGGGACAGGGGGCTTTAGCTTTCTTT. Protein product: CASSEGQGALAFF.

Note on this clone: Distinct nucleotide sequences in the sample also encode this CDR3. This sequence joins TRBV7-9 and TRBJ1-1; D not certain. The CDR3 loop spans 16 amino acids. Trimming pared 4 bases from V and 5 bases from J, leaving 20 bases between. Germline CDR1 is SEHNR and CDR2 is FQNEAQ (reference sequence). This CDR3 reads CASSSRFPGPGTEAFF. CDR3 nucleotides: TGTGCCAGCAGCTCTAGGTTCCCCGGGCCCGGGACTGAAGCTTTCTTT.

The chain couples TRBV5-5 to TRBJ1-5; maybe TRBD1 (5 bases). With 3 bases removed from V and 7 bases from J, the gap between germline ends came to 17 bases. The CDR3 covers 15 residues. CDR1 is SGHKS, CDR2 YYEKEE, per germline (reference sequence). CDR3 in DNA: TGTGCCAGCAGCTCCGCGCTTGGGGCTCCACAGCCCCAGCATTTT. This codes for CASSSALGAPQPQHF.

The CDR3 reads CAWSVGLAGYQETQYF. The CDR3 bases are TGTGCCTGGAGTGTAGGCCTAGCGGGCTACCAAGAGACCCAGTACTTC. This chain connects TRBV30 to TRBJ2-5; 8 bases match TRBD2. There are 16 residues in the CDR3. V trimming: 0 bases; J trimming: 0 bases; junction bases outside the gene matches: 6. CDR1 and CDR2 (germline): GTSNPN, SVGIG (reference sequence).

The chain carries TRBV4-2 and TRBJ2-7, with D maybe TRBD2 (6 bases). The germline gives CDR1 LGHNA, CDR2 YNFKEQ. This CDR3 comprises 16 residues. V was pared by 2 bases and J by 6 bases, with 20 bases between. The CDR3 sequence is CASSQHTGSVLGEQYF. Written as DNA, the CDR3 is TGTGCCAGCAGCCAACATACCGGGAGTGTGTTGGGCGAGCAGTACTTC.